These T cell receptor beta chains were read from a single sample in a study of blood T cell repertoires in COVID-19. The method was immunoSEQ multiplex PCR; TCRdb's version includes in-frame clones alone and lacks a portion of them. The sample has under 350,000 clones, 70% to 90% seen once. Material for sequencing was peripheral blood. The receptors were sampled from a human donor in a cohort sampled during active COVID-19. CDR3s include the opening cysteine and the closing phenylalanine or tryptophan. The D gene is left open where the match is weak. Clone sizes are given selectively: once, few, many, or a class where the clone is expanded.

v_gene,abundance,d_gene,j_gene,CDR3nt,CDR3aa
TRBV6-5,-,-,TRBJ2-4,TGTGCCAGCAGTCGGGGTTTGCTTAACATTCAGTACTTC,CASSRGLLNIQYF
TRBV12-5,-,-,TRBJ1-1,TGTGCTAGTGGTTCCAAGGAGACTAAGACTGAAGCTTTCTTT,CASGSKETKTEAFF
TRBV7-2,-,-,TRBJ1-2,TGTGCCAGCAGCCAGTTGGCCCAATTTGGCTACACCTTC,CASSQLAQFGYTF
TRBV5-6,-,-,TRBJ1-1,TGTGCCAGCAGCTTGAGGCTAGGTGTTGCTTTCTTT,CASSLRLGVAFF
TRBV29-1,-,-,TRBJ2-7,TGCAGCGTTGAGGGCAGAAACTCCTACGAGCAGTACTTC,CSVEGRNSYEQYF
TRBV19,few,TRBD1,TRBJ1-5,TGTGCCAGCTCGGGACAGGGGGCGGGACAGCCCCAGCATTTT,CASSGQGAGQPQHF
TRBV2,few,TRBD1,TRBJ2-3,TGTGCCAGCAGTGGGGACGGGCAGGGGGCAGATACGCAGTATTTT,CASSGDGQGADTQYF
TRBV5-6,-,-,TRBJ2-3,TGTGCCAGCAGATATGCTAGGTTCACAGATACGCAGTATTTT,CASRYARFTDTQYF
TRBV6-5,-,TRBD1,TRBJ2-1,TGTGCCAGCAGTTTCACACAGGGGGCCAGGGAGCAGTTCTTC,CASSFTQGAREQFF
TRBV3-1/TRBV3-2,-,-,TRBJ2-1,TGTGCCAGCAGCCAAGAGGGCAGGGACAATGAGCAGTTCTTC,CASSQEGRDNEQFF
TRBV5-5,-,TRBD2,TRBJ2-1,TGTGCCAGCAGCTTGCACGGCGGGGGGGCGAGGTCCTACAATGAGCAGTTCTTC,CASSLHGGGARSYNEQFF
TRBV13,few,TRBD1,TRBJ1-1,TGTGCCAGCAGCGGTAGGGGGCGAACTGAAGCTTTCTTT,CASSGRGRTEAFF
TRBV28,-,-,TRBJ1-2,TGTGCCAGCAGTTCCCAGGGCAGGGACTATGGCTACACCTTC,CASSSQGRDYGYTF
TRBV24-1,-,TRBD1,TRBJ2-7,TGTGCCACCAGTGACCCGGGACAGGCTACCTACGAGCAGTACTTC,CATSDPGQATYEQYF
TRBV6-2/TRBV6-3,-,-,TRBJ1-5,TGTGCCAGCAGTGGGATGGTGAGAGGGCAGGATCGTCAGCCCCAGCATTTT,CASSGMVRGQDRQPQHF
TRBV19,-,-,TRBJ2-5,TGTGCCAGTAGTACAGGGGGGCGGACCCAAGAGACCCAGTACTTC,CASSTGGRTQETQYF
TRBV6-4,once,-,TRBJ2-6,TGTGCCAGCAGTTCCGGGACAATAGTCTCTGGGGCCAACGTCCTGACTTTC,CASSSGTIVSGANVLTF
TRBV18,-,-,TRBJ1-2,TGTGCCAGCTCACCCCCGGAGCCTAGCTATGGCTACACCTTC,CASSPPEPSYGYTF
TRBV30,-,-,TRBJ2-7,TGTGCCTGGAGTCCGGGGTTCCACGAGCAGTACTTC,CAWSPGFHEQYF
TRBV11-2,-,-,TRBJ1-1,TGTGCCAGCACACTCTCGTACGCGAACACTGAAGCTTTCTTT,CASTLSYANTEAFF
TRBV2,-,-,TRBJ1-1,TGTGCCAGCAGTCTCGCGGGTGTCGGAACTGAAGCTTTCTTT,CASSLAGVGTEAFF
TRBV10-2,-,TRBD2,TRBJ2-1,TGCGCCAGCACTGCTCCTAGCGGGGGGCACAATGAGCAGTTCTTC,CASTAPSGGHNEQFF
TRBV6-1,few,TRBD1,TRBJ1-2,TGTGCCAGCAGTGCGATAGGTTCAACAGGGGGCTCTTTTGGCTACACCTTC,CASSAIGSTGGSFGYTF
TRBV4-1,-,TRBD1,TRBJ1-5,TGCGCCAGCAGCCAAGGGGTGGCCAGGGGGTTATCTCAGCCCCAGCATTTT,CASSQGVARGLSQPQHF
TRBV10-2,-,-,TRBJ2-4,TGCGCCAGCAGTGAAAACAGGGAAAACATTCAGTACTTC,CASSENRENIQYF
TRBV3-1/TRBV3-2,once,TRBD2,TRBJ2-1,TGTGCCAGCAGCCCGGCCTCTAGCGGGTGGCCCCACAATGAGCAGTTCTTC,CASSPASSGWPHNEQFF
TRBV6-1,-,-,TRBJ1-2,TGTGCCAGCAGTGACAGCGGGGGATTATTGCGCTACACCTTC,CASSDSGGLLRYTF
TRBV10-3,-,-,TRBJ2-3,TGTGCCGTTGCAACCCGGGGTCCTAGCACAGATACGCAGTATTTT,CAVATRGPSTDTQYF
TRBV25-1,-,-,TRBJ2-3,TGTGCCAGCAGTGAGCGAGGGGGAGGGCCAGATACGCAGTATTTT,CASSERGGGPDTQYF
TRBV7-6,-,TRBD2,TRBJ2-5,TGTGCCAGCAGCCCAATAGGGGAGACTAGCGGGGTCCTAAGAGGAGAGACCCAGTACTTC,CASSPIGETSGVLRGETQYF
TRBV6-5,few,TRBD1,TRBJ1-6,TGTGCCAGCAGTTATTGGACAGGGAGAAATTCACCCCTCCACTTT,CASSYWTGRNSPLHF
TRBV10-1,-,TRBD2,TRBJ2-3,TGCGCCAGCATGGGGGGACTAGCGGGGTGCAAGGATACGCAGTATTTT,CASMGGLAGCKDTQYF
TRBV7-9,-,TRBD1,TRBJ2-7,TGTGCCAGCAGCTCCCATAGGGGACAGGGATTTTACGAGCAGTACTTC,CASSSHRGQGFYEQYF
TRBV7-8,-,TRBD1,TRBJ1-3,TGTGCCAGCAGCCTTATTAGAACTGTTGGGACAGGGGGTCCCGCTGGACTCTCTGGAAACACCATATATTTT,CASSLIRTVGTGGPAGLSGNTIYF
TRBV7-9,-,-,TRBJ1-5,TGTGCCAGCAGCTTAGACGACAGCCCCTTTAGCAATCAGCCCCAGCATTTT,CASSLDDSPFSNQPQHF
TRBV12-3/TRBV12-4,-,-,TRBJ1-2,TGTGCCAGCAGTTTAGGCGGAAACTATGGCTACACCTTC,CASSLGGNYGYTF
TRBV24-1,once,-,TRBJ1-2,TGTGCCACCAGTGATTTAGGACTCAACTATGGCTACACCTTC,CATSDLGLNYGYTF
TRBV5-8,-,-,TRBJ1-3,TGTGCCAGCAGCTTTATCGGAAACACCATATATTTT,CASSFIGNTIYF
TRBV4-2,-,-,TRBJ2-7,TGTGCCAGCAGCCAAGATTACGGAGGAGGGAACGAGCAGTACTTC,CASSQDYGGGNEQYF
TRBV6-4,-,TRBD1,TRBJ1-1,TGTGCCAGCAGTAACAGGGGGCACACTGAAGCTTTCTTT,CASSNRGHTEAFF
TRBV10-3,-,TRBD1,TRBJ1-1,TGTGCCGTCAACAGGGGGATGAACACTGAAGCTTTCTTT,CAVNRGMNTEAFF
TRBV24-1,-,TRBD1,TRBJ2-3,TGTGCCACCAGTGAGCCGGGACAGGGGACTGATACGCAGTATTTT,CATSEPGQGTDTQYF
TRBV6-1,-,TRBD2,TRBJ2-3,TGTGCCAGCAGTGAATCGGGGGGGTCGGGAAGTTTCACAGATACGCAGTATTTT,CASSESGGSGSFTDTQYF